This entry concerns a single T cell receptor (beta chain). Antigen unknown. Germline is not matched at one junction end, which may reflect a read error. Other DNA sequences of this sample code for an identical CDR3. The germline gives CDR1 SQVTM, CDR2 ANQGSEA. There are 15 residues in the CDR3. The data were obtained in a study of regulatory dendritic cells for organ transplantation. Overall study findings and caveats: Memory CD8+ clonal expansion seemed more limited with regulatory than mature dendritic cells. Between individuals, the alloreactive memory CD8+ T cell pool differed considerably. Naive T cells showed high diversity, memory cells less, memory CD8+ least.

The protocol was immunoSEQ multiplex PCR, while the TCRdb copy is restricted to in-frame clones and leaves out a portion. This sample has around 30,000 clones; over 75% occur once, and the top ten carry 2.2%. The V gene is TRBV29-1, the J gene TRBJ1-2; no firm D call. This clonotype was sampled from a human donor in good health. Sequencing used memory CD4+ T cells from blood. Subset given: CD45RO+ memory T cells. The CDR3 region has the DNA TGCAGCGTTGAAGTGAATGATCCGAATAACTATGGCTATACCTTC. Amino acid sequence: CSVEVNDPNNYGYTF.